The TCR beta chain described here comes from a study of OX40 agonist ivuxolimab in advanced cancers. Regarding the study in general: Ivuxolimab was an agonistic, fully human IgG2 monoclonal antibody directed against OX40 (CD134), a costimulatory receptor. Intravenous ivuxolimab was administered to patients every 2 weeks at six dose levels: 0.01, 0.1, 0.3, 1.5, 3 and 10 mg/kg. Among the roughly 52 dose-escalation patients, around 20 had hepatocellular carcinoma, approximately 15 melanoma, 9 renal cell carcinoma and 9 head and neck cancer. The dose-escalation cohort was around 83% male with a mean age of about 54 years, ranging from roughly 20 to 85. Prior anti-PD-1, anti-PD-L1 or anti-CTLA-4 therapy was permitted, and approximately 40% of dose-escalation patients had received checkpoint inhibitors. Partial responses occurred in three dose-escalation patients: two with cutaneous melanoma and one with hepatocellular carcinoma. Peripheral TCRbeta sequencing was intended to test whether TCR sequence diversity was altered and clonal T-cell expansion was caused by ivuxolimab. The monotherapy dose-escalation portion (N ≈ 52 patients) of the phase I ivuxolimab trial is reported in the paper. General study outcomes and caveats: Low levels of normalized T-cell clonal expansion were also shown by some nonresponding patients. In the 0.1-3.0 mg/kg groups, partial responders had among the lowest normalized peripheral clonal expansion, particularly in CD8+ T cells. At doses from 0.1 to 3.0 mg/kg, clonal expansion was seen in both CD4+ and CD8+ blood T cells between baseline and week 6. On average, CD8+ T cells showed more expanded clones than CD4+ T cells after ivuxolimab. The antigen specificity of the peripheral T cells that underwent clonal expansion was not determined.

Comment on this clone: The clone's antigen remains unknown. The sample holds no much larger clone one base away, and base qualities are not on file.

The trial excluded patients who had a history of autoimmune disease or who were on systemic immunosuppression. Peripheral blood for TCR sequencing was collected from all dose cohorts at baseline, on cycle 4 day 1, and on cycle 7 day 1. The samples were taken from a phase I, first-in-human, multicenter, open-label dose-escalation trial of ivuxolimab. Adults with locally advanced or metastatic melanoma, renal cell, hepatocellular, or head and neck squamous cell carcinoma were enrolled in the trial. Before TCR sequencing, CD4+ T cells and CD8+ T cells were sorted from peripheral blood as separate populations. CDR1 and CDR2 are read off the germline V gene as SNHLY and FYNNEI. Reading from cysteine to phenylalanine, the CDR3 counts 12 amino acids. Here the CDR3 DNA is all that survives: 36 bases in frame from base 1. At the junction V is shortened by 1 base and J by 10 bases, with 8 bases in between.

Genomic DNA was isolated from the sorted cells so that the TCRbeta CDR3 region could be sequenced. The immunoSEQ Assay was used to sequence the TCRbeta CDR3 regions. TCRdb's version of the immuneACCESS table is confined to in-frame rearrangements and falls short of the full clone set. An unresolved V gene accounts for under half of the shortfall where checked; the remainder is of unknown origin. The sample table lists about 62,000 clones, about 85% of them with a count of one. Clones ranked in the top ten supply 4% of the sample. The specimen was CD4+ or CD8+ T cells sorted from blood, collected in a trial of the OX40 agonist ivuxolimab. The TCR originated in an adult with an advanced solid tumor such as melanoma, head and neck, liver or kidney cancer. The chain is encoded by TRBV2 joined to TRBJ2-1; the best D guess is TRBD1, with 5 bases matching. The sequence in DNA is TGTGCCAGCAGTGAAGAAAGGGGCGAGCAGTTCTTC. Its translation is CASSEERGEQFF.